This T cell receptor (beta chain) was observed in a study of shared clonotypes between healthy human individuals. Study results and limitations: There were few donors, and this limited the genetic and exposure-history diversity represented.

It was CD45RO-negative cells, positively selected for CCR7, that made up naive CD8 cells, with terminally differentiated effector memory CD45RA+ cells excluded. The healthy adult donors were HIV-negative and reported no recent acute infections or vaccinations. Donors comprised only Caucasian adults living in Nashville, Tennessee. Concerning this clone: Its antigen is currently unknown.

Clones were read by immunoSEQ multiplex PCR, and TCRdb kept only the in-frame ones, dropping some. Found here are some 2.1 million clones, 85% to 95% of them singletons; the top ten hold about 1.7%. This CDR3 contains 14 residues. Per the germline V gene, CDR1 is SGHRS and CDR2 is YFSETQ. V dropped 6 bases and J dropped 3; count of bases not matched to a gene: 4. Sequenced: naive CD8+ T cells from PBMCs. The receptor was derived from a man younger than 30 in good health. Some clones in this sample may be carry-over from other donors' samples. The rearrangement links TRBV5-1 to TRBJ1-2; 11 positions agree with TRBD1. In nucleotides, the CDR3 is TGCGCCAGCAAAATGGGACAGGGGGACTATGGCTACACCTTC. Translating it yields CASKMGQGDYGYTF. Based on the CDR3 plus reference TRBV5-1 and TRBJ1-2, the full variable domain is KAGVTQTPRYLIKTRGQQVTLSCSPISGHRSVSWYQQTPGQGLQFLFEYFSETQRNKGNFPGRFSGRQFSNSRSEMNVSTLELGDSALYLCASKMGQGDYGYTFGSGTRLTVV.